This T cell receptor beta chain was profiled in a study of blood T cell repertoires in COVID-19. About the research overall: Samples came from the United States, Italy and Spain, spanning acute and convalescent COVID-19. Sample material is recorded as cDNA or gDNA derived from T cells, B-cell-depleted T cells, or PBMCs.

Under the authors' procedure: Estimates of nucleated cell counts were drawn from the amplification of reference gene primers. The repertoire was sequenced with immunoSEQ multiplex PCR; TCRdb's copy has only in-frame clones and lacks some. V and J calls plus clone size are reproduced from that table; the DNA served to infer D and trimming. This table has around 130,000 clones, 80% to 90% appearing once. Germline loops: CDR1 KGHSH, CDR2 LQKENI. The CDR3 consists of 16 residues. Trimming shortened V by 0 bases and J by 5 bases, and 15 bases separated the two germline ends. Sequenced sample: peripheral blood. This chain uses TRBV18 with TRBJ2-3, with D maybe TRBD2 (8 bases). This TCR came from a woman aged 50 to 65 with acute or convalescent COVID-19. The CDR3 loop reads CASSPPYSGDRDTQYF. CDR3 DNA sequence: TGTGCCAGCTCACCACCATATAGCGGGGACAGAGATACGCAGTATTTT.